This T cell receptor (beta chain) came from a study of technical replicates of blood from a handful of donors. Assay used: immunoSEQ multiplex PCR; TCRdb lists only in-frame clones, some missing. The profile shows approximately 89,000 clones, about 93% of them singletons. V dropped 5 bases and J dropped 0 bases, with 17 bases sitting between them. Germline V lookup: CDR1 SGHTA, CDR2 FQGNSA. The CDR3 spans 17 residues. The origin of this receptor is a human donor in good health. Sequencing used T cells isolated from PBMCs. The J gene is TRBJ1-3, the V gene TRBV7-2, with unresolved D. The DNA for the CDR3 is TGTGCCAGCAGCATACTCACCGGGATCCACTCTGGAAACACCATATATTTT. It codes for CASSILTGIHSGNTIYF.